The 15 T cell receptor beta chains listed next were all sequenced from one sample in a study of T cells in Graves' hyperthyroidism and ophthalmopathy. Amplified TCR beta CDR3 regions came from RNA transcripts. HTBI primers drove first-round RT-PCR of the TCR CDR3. TCRdb independently ran MiXCR on the multiplex PCR reads; one entry per CDR3 protein. The sample contains approximately 150,000 distinct CDR3 sequences, about 9.4% of which appear only once. Sequencing was performed on blood. The receptors come from a woman aged 18-30 years with Graves' hyperthyroidism that later progressed to Graves' ophthalmopathy.

This clonotype was detected ten times or more. The V call is TRBV20-1, the J call TRBJ2-5, with 8 bases that match TRBD1. The CDR3 sequence is 16 residues long. Germline-derived CDR1 and CDR2 are DFQATT and SNEGSKA (reference sequence). J lost 3 bases, V lost 0 bases, and 9 bases had no gene match. CDR3 DNA sequence: TGCAGTGCTAGAGATGGCCGACAGGGGTTTGAAGAGACCCAGTACTTC. This translates into CSARDGRQGFEETQYF.

The chain links TRBV3-1 to TRBJ2-1; no reliable D call. Germline lookup yields CDR1 LGHDT and CDR2 YNNKEL (reference sequence). The CDR3 consists of 12 residues. The V and J ends lost 4 bases and 8 bases respectively, with 9 bases between them. The CDR3 nucleotides are TGTGCCAGCAGCCCCGGATGGGATGAGCAGTTCTTC. It specifies CASSPGWDEQFF.

This clonotype was seen repeatedly, ten times or more. V gene TRBV28 combines with J gene TRBJ1-1, with 10 positions matching TRBD1. Trimming cost V 6 bases and J 4 bases; bases outside gene matches: 11. Germline CDR1 and CDR2: MDHEN and SYDVKM. The CDR3 runs to 16 residues. This CDR3 reads CASRAPGQGWGTEAFF. Here the CDR3 DNA reads TGTGCCAGCAGAGCCCCGGGACAGGGGTGGGGCACTGAAGCTTTCTTT.

This clonotype was observed many times. This chain links TRBV6-4 with TRBJ2-2; the D gene is possibly TRBD2 (5 bases). The V end lost 0 bases, the J end lost 4 bases, and 9 bases lay between the germline ends. Germline assignment: CDR1 MRHNA and CDR2 SNTAGT. The CDR3 has 15 residues. DNA of the CDR3: TGTGCCAGCAGTGACTCAAGAGGGTCCACCGGGGAGCTGTTTTTT. Its protein product is CASSDSRGSTGELFF.

This clonotype was counted only a few times. The CDR3 region is CASGPPRATGELFF. The CDR3 DNA reads TGTGCCAGCGGTCCCCCTCGTGCCACCGGGGAGCTGTTTTTT. This chain links TRBV5-6 with TRBJ2-2; D not resolved. Trimming removed 7 bases from V and 4 bases from J, with 14 bases in between. Germline CDR1 SGHDT, CDR2 YYEEEE. The CDR3 length is 14 residues.

This clonotype appeared a few times. CDR3 sequence reads: CASSLPEAGELFF. DNA of the CDR3: TGTGCCAGCAGCTTGCCCGAGGCCGGGGAGCTGTTTTTT. The chain uses TRBV5-6 and TRBJ2-2; no clear D gene. Germline CDR1 is SGHDT and CDR2 is YYEEEE. CDR3 length equals 13 residues. The ends were cut back, 1 base at V and 6 bases at J, with 7 bases in the middle.

This clonotype has at least ten counts. This chain connects TRBV28 to TRBJ1-1; D is ambiguous. The germline V gene has CDR1 MDHEN and CDR2 SYDVKM. V lost 2 bases and J 4 bases, leaving 20 bases between the germline ends. The CDR3 length is 17 residues. In DNA, the CDR3 is TGTGCCAGCAGTTTAGACTTTCCGAGAGCTCAGAGCACTGAAGCTTTCTTT. It encodes CASSLDFPRAQSTEAFF.

This clonotype was seen a few times. The CDR3 DNA sequence: TGCAGTGCTAGAACAACTAGCGGGGGGACCTCCACAGATACGCAGTATTTT. This codes for CSARTTSGGTSTDTQYF. The V gene is TRBV20-1, the J gene TRBJ2-3; 12 nucleotides align to TRBD2. The CDR3 contains 17 residues. The germline CDR1 and CDR2 sequences are DFQATT and SNEGSKA (reference sequence). V shed 2 bases and J 2 bases; nucleotides not matched to a gene: 8.

This clonotype was observed many times. The chain combines TRBV9 with TRBJ2-1, with TRBD2 identical over 10 bases. The V segment lost 1 base and the J segment 8 bases; nucleotides outside the gene matches: 15. Germline V gives CDR1 SGDLS, CDR2 YYNGEE. This CDR3 spans 18 amino acids. This CDR3 is CASSVSPAGGPESHEQFF. The CDR3 DNA is TGTGCCAGCAGCGTATCTCCAGCGGGAGGGCCCGAATCACATGAGCAGTTCTTC.

This clonotype has a handful of counts. The chain couples TRBV4-1 to TRBJ2-5, with 7 nucleotides matching TRBD2. The CDR3 has 15 residues. V gave up 6 bases and J gave up 2 bases; unmatched junction bases: 9. Per germline, CDR1 MGHRA and CDR2 YSYEKL. CDR3 in DNA: TGCGCCAGCAGTCCAAGACTAGCCACGCAAGAGACCCAGTACTTC. Amino acid sequence: CASSPRLATQETQYF.

This clonotype was seen many times. V usage is TRBV5-1 and J usage is TRBJ1-2; 11 bases line up with TRBD1. This CDR3 region has 12 residues. The V segment lost 4 bases and the J segment 8 bases; nucleotides outside the gene matches: 1. Germline lookup yields CDR1 SGHRS and CDR2 YFSETQ. CDR3 sequence: CASSRTGGGYTF. In nucleotides, the CDR3 is TGCGCCAGCAGCAGGACAGGGGGCGGCTACACCTTC.

To note about this clonotype: A much larger clone sits a single nucleotide away, making a read error possible. V is TRBV20-1 and J is TRBJ2-7; D remains unclear. Germline V gene lookup returns CDR1 DFQATT and CDR2 SNEGSKA (reference sequence). The CDR3 is 12 residues long. This chain's CDR3 is CGAKKNRGEQYF. CDR3 DNA: TGCGGTGCGAAAAAAAATCGTGGGGAGCAGTACTTC.

This clonotype came up many times. The V gene is TRBV12-3 or TRBV12-4, the J gene TRBJ2-4; D call uncertain. The CDR3 covers 12 residues. The V end lost 3 bases, the J end lost 4 bases, and 4 bases lay between the germline ends. CDR3 loop: CASSFRKNIQYF. CDR3 coding DNA: TGTGCCAGCAGTTTTAGAAAAAACATTCAGTACTTC.

There are many counts of this clonotype. V and J are TRBV4-2 and TRBJ2-1, with D perhaps matching TRBD1 (6 bases). The CDR3 contains 15 residues. Germline-derived CDR1 and CDR2 are LGHNA and YNFKEQ. Trimming took off 3 bases at V and 8 bases at J, with 17 bases between the two ends. The CDR3: CASSQTQQGRDEQFF. DNA of the CDR3: TGTGCCAGCAGCCAGACTCAACAGGGAAGGGATGAGCAGTTCTTC.

This clonotype came up many times. This chain connects TRBV24-1 to TRBJ2-1, with D perhaps TRBD2 (6 bases). Trimming left V 0 bases short and J 9 bases short, with 14 bases between. The CDR3 has 15 amino acids. CDR1 and CDR2 from the germline V gene are KGHDR and SFDVKD. The CDR3: CATSDLRVSGSEQFF. CDR3 in DNA: TGTGCCACCAGTGATTTGCGAGTATCCGGGAGTGAGCAGTTCTTC.